Listed here are 20 T cell receptor beta chains from one sample, sequenced in a study of cytomegalovirus exposure and HLA in healthy donors. A multiplex PCR was run with 60 Vbeta primers and 13 Jbeta primers. TCRdb's table, derived via immunoSEQ multiplex PCR, lists solely in-frame clones and lacks some. The profile covers under 200,000 clones, with roughly 76% appearing a single time and under 3% taken by the ten largest. Sequencing was done on a sample of PBMCs. These receptors all stem from a male donor in good health and CMV-seronegative.

The CDR3 loop reads CASSETSGLTGELFF. In DNA form, the CDR3 reads TGTGCCAGTAGTGAAACGTCGGGTCTCACCGGGGAGCTGTTTTTT. The chain carries TRBV19 and TRBJ2-2; D remains ambiguous. Germline V gene lookup returns CDR1 LNHDA and CDR2 SQIVND (reference sequence). This CDR3 has 15 amino acids. The germline V and J ends were trimmed by 5 bases and 4 bases, with 14 bases remaining between them.

This clone occurred a few times. The gene calls are TRBV6-1 and TRBJ1-1; maybe TRBD1 (6 bases). The V gene lost 2 bases and the J gene lost 5 bases, with 6 bases spanning the gap. The CDR3 sequence is 12 residues long. Germline-derived CDR1 and CDR2 are MNHNS and SASEGT. CDR3 DNA: TGTGCCAGCAGTGAAACAGGGACTGAAGCTTTCTTT. Its protein is CASSETGTEAFF.

Written as DNA, the CDR3 is TGCAGCGGGTCTGGCGGAGACACTGAAGCTTTCTTT. It yields the protein CSGSGGDTEAFF. This chain uses TRBV29-1 with TRBJ1-1; D is unclear. This CDR3 comprises 12 residues. The V gene's germline CDR1 is SQVTM and CDR2 ANQGSEA. Deletions cut 7 bases from V and 3 bases from J, with 12 bases between.

The chain recombines TRBV4-1 with TRBJ2-1, with a tentative D call TRBD2 (6 bases). Germline loops: CDR1 MGHRA, CDR2 YSYEKL. The CDR3 covers 15 residues. Between the trimmed V and J ends, which lost 0 bases and 11 bases, there was a span of 17 bases. CDR3 nucleotide sequence: TGCGCCAGCAGCCAAGAAGAGTTGGATGCGGGGAAGCAGTTCTTC. Protein product: CASSQEELDAGKQFF.

The gene calls are TRBV6-5 and TRBJ1-2; D not certain. The V gene's germline CDR1 is MNHEY and CDR2 SVGAGI. Trimming cost V 2 bases and J 8 bases, with 6 bases left between them. The CDR3 is 11 amino acids. CDR3 sequence reads: CASSYGGGYTF. The CDR3 DNA reads TGTGCCAGCAGTTACGGTGGCGGCTACACCTTC.

The chain recombines TRBV14 with TRBJ1-3, with 9 bases lining up with TRBD1. V dropped 8 bases and J dropped 4; count of bases not matched to a gene: 3. Germline V CDR1 and CDR2: SGHDN, FVKESK. The CDR3 loop spans 13 amino acids. The CDR3 protein is CASSGTGGNTIYF. The CDR3 DNA reads TGTGCCAGCTCCGGGACAGGGGGAAACACCATATATTTT.

This clone was seen more than once but under ten times. The V and J genes are TRBV25-1 and TRBJ1-1; possibly TRBD1 for D (5 bases). CDR1 is MGHDK and CDR2 is SYGVNS in the germline V gene. The V gene lost 3 bases and the J gene lost 4 bases, with 12 bases spanning the gap. The CDR3 spans 14 residues. The CDR3 sequence: CASSEGQGATEAFF. The CDR3 DNA reads as TGTGCCAGCAGTGAGGGGCAGGGTGCCACTGAAGCTTTCTTT.

The chain uses TRBV20-1 and TRBJ1-1, with D possibly matching TRBD1 (6 bases). Between the trimmed V and J ends, which lost 6 bases and 11 bases, there was a span of 16 bases. Germline CDR1 reads DFQATT; CDR2 reads SNEGSKA (reference sequence). The CDR3 is 11 amino acids. CDR3 coding DNA: TGCAGTGCCCACGGACAGATCGGGGCTTTCTTT. The encoded protein is CSAHGQIGAFF.

The gene calls are TRBV15 and TRBJ2-3; D is unresolved. The CDR3 is 14 residues long. V was pared by 5 bases and J by 2 bases, with 11 bases between. Germline V gene lookup returns CDR1 LNHNV and CDR2 YYDKDF (reference sequence). The CDR3 sequence is CATSPFPSTDTQYF. CDR3 DNA sequence: TGTGCCACCAGCCCGTTCCCCTCCACAGATACGCAGTATTTT.

CDR3 DNA: TGTGCCAGTAGTATAATTGCGGCGATGGAGACCCAGTACTTC. It yields the protein CASSIIAAMETQYF. This chain links TRBV19 with TRBJ2-5; D unclear. CDR1 and CDR2 (germline): LNHDA, SQIVND (reference sequence). The CDR3 is 14 amino acids. Trimming pared 2 bases from V and 5 bases from J, leaving 12 bases between.

The chain joins TRBV29-1 to TRBJ2-5, with 11 bases lining up with TRBD1. Per the germline V gene, CDR1 is SQVTM and CDR2 is ANQGSEA. Trimming cost V 0 bases and J 4 bases; bases outside gene matches: 1. The CDR3 has 14 amino acids. For the CDR3, the DNA is TGCAGCGTTGAAGAAGGGACAGGGGGAGAGACCCAGTACTTC. Protein sequence: CSVEEGTGGETQYF.

This rearrangement joins TRBV6-6 to TRBJ1-6; 10 nucleotides agree with TRBD1. V gave up 7 bases and J gave up 9 bases; unmatched junction bases: 9. CDR1 is MNHNY and CDR2 is SVGAGI in the germline V gene (reference sequence). CDR3 length equals 15 residues. CDR3 residues: CASNTGQGVSSPLHF. Written as DNA, the CDR3 is TGTGCCAGCAACACCGGACAGGGGGTGAGTTCACCCCTCCACTTT.

V gene TRBV6-4 combines with J gene TRBJ1-1, with TRBD1 identical over 7 bases. J was trimmed by 4 bases and V by 6 bases; bases with no gene match: 11. CDR1 is MRHNA and CDR2 is SNTAGT in the germline V gene. The CDR3 contains 15 residues. The CDR3 reads CASSPSTGKGTEAFF. The CDR3 DNA reads TGTGCCAGCAGCCCTTCGACAGGGAAGGGCACTGAAGCTTTCTTT.

This rearrangement joins TRBV5-6 to TRBJ1-5; tentative D call: TRBD1 (5 bases). Germline V gene data show CDR1 as SGHDT and CDR2 as YYEEEE. V lost 7 bases and J lost 0, with 17 bases in between. The CDR3 covers 16 residues. The CDR3 DNA reads TGTGCCAGCCGTCCCTGGCGGGGGAATAGCAATCAGCCCCAGCATTTT. This gives the protein CASRPWRGNSNQPQHF.

This clone has more than one count but fewer than ten. The chain recombines TRBV2 with TRBJ1-1; D uncertain. This CDR3 contains 12 residues. Between the trimmed V and J ends, which lost 4 bases and 7 bases, there was a span of 10 bases. Germline CDR1 reads SNHLY; CDR2 reads FYNNEI. CDR3 coding DNA: TGTGCCAGCAGTGTTTGGGCTGGTGAAGCTTTCTTT. Translation: CASSVWAGEAFF.

The V and J genes are TRBV7-6 and TRBJ1-4; perhaps TRBD1 as D (5 bases). The ends were cut back, 1 base at V and 2 bases at J, with 8 bases in the middle. The length of the CDR3 is 15 residues. The germline CDR1 and CDR2 sequences are SGHVS and FNYEAQ. The CDR3 loop is CASSLGGGTNEKLFF. The DNA of the CDR3 is TGTGCCAGCAGCTTAGGCGGGGGGACTAATGAAAAACTGTTTTTT.

This clone was counted a single time. The gene calls are TRBV2 and TRBJ2-7; the D gene is possibly TRBD1 (6 bases). This CDR3 has 14 amino acids. From germline, CDR1 is SNHLY and CDR2 FYNNEI. The ends were cut back, 6 bases at V and 2 bases at J, with 14 bases in the middle. CDR3 sequence (DNA): TGTGCCAGCAGGGTTCGGGCAGGGGCCTACGAGCAGTACTTC. It translates to CASRVRAGAYEQYF.

This rearrangement joins TRBV6-4 to TRBJ2-7; no clear D gene. The CDR3 is 14 amino acids. Germline V gene sequence: CDR1 MRHNA, CDR2 SNTAGT. Trimming stripped 6 bases from V and 6 bases from J, with 18 bases between. The CDR3 DNA sequence: TGTGCCAGCAGCGACGGCGGCCCTGTTTGCGAGCAGTACTTC. This translates into CASSDGGPVCEQYF.

The V gene is TRBV5-1, the J gene TRBJ2-6, with D perhaps TRBD1 (5 bases). CDR3 size: 15 residues. V was cut by 3 bases and J by 0 bases, with 7 bases left in between. CDR1 and CDR2 (germline): SGHRS, YFSETQ. The CDR3 is CASSSTVSGANVLTF. CDR3 DNA: TGCGCCAGCAGCTCGACAGTCTCTGGGGCCAACGTCCTGACTTTC. Supplemented by reference TRBV5-1 and TRBJ2-6, the full variable domain reads KAGVTQTPRYLIKTRGQQVTLSCSPISGHRSVSWYQQTPGQGLQFLFEYFSETQRNKGNFPGRFSGRQFSNSRSEMNVSTLELGDSALYLCASSSTVSGANVLTFGAGSRLTVL.

This clone was observed once. The rearrangement links TRBV7-8 to TRBJ1-2; TRBD1 matches 9 bases. CDR3 length: 15 amino acids. Trimming cost V 3 bases and J 5 bases; bases outside gene matches: 7. Germline assignment: CDR1 SGHVS and CDR2 FQNEAQ. As DNA, the CDR3 is TGTGCCAGCAGCTTGGGACCCGGGACAGGGTATGGCTACACCTTC. Its protein is CASSLGPGTGYGYTF.